The clone carrying this TCR beta chain was observed a handful of times. These data belong to a study of shared clonotypes between healthy human individuals. Overall study: Donors were a couple of women and a few men aged 18 to 49.

Assay used: immunoSEQ multiplex PCR; TCRdb lists only in-frame clones, some missing. The table has over 950,000 clones, about 72% seen once; the top ten hold approximately 0.9%. The source is a man aged 18 to 30 in good health. Some clones in this sample may be carry-over from other donors' samples. The source material was memory CD4+ T cells from PBMCs. The subset is: CD45RA-negative fraction.

CDR3 bases: TGTGCCAGCAGCTTCCTAGAGGCGACTGAAGCTTTCTTT. It encodes CASSFLEATEAFF. The rearrangement links TRBV7-9 to TRBJ1-1; D not certain. This CDR3 has 13 amino acids. Deletions cut 3 bases from V and 5 bases from J, with 10 bases between. Germline V lookup: CDR1 SEHNR, CDR2 FQNEAQ (reference sequence).